The clone carrying this T cell receptor (beta chain) appeared a single time. The antigen remains unidentified. This record belongs to a study of T-cell memory formation after mild COVID-19. After 5'RACE with constant-segment primers, TCR alpha and TCR beta cDNA libraries carrying sample barcodes and UMIs were obtained. Each CDR3 protein is one row after TCRdb ran MiXCR on the 5' RACE reads. The sample consists of 350,000 to 500,000 distinct CDR3 sequences, around 22% of them appearing once. Study-wide points: From day 15 to 85, contracting clones were balanced between CD4 and CD8, whereas later expanders leaned toward CD4+. Chiefly within CM and EM were the contracting CD4+ clones; CD8+ ones were within EMRA.

The receptor was derived from an adult woman who had mild COVID-19 (a few samples of this study predate the infection). Cell type and time point are not known. The sample was PBMCs or a T cell subset sorted from them (not recorded which).

As DNA, the CDR3 is TGTGCCAGCAGTCCCAGACGGGGACTAGCGGGAAGCAACAATGAGCAGTTCTTC. The encoded protein is CASSPRRGLAGSNNEQFF. The gene calls are TRBV12-3 or TRBV12-4 and TRBJ2-1, with 13 nucleotides matching TRBD2. Losses at the gene ends were 5 bases for V and 5 bases for J; bases not matched to a gene: 12. The CDR3 loop spans 18 amino acids.